This TCR beta chain is from a study of CD8 T cells in ankylosing spondylitis (dated by TCRdb to about 2017). With respect to the entire study: The study profiled T cell receptor beta repertoires in healthy donors and ankylosing spondylitis patients to find disease-linked TCR variants. The whole study cohort included 108 healthy donors and 25 or so ankylosing spondylitis patients. Samples of peripheral blood were taken, and for ankylosing spondylitis patients, synovial fluid was collected as well. Overall results and qualifications from the work: A TCR beta motif of several highly homologous amino acid variants appeared characteristic of blood from ankylosing spondylitis patients. The disease-linked clones were reported as significantly enriched in matched synovial fluid samples from ankylosing spondylitis patients. Some motif variants were previously reported in synovial fluid and blood of reactive arthritis patients, suggesting common disease-initiation mechanisms. In peripheral blood, the disease-linked clones were found at relatively low frequencies and had a CD8+ phenotype.

A few counts support this clonotype. The antigen it recognizes is unknown. No base-level quality is on record; no much larger clone is a single base apart. Sequencing relied on an Illumina HiSeq 2500. TCR beta libraries were prepared by quantitative 5'-RACE with molecular barcodes. Per the source publication's procedure: A new computational method based on a probabilistic model of VDJ rearrangement was used to identify disease-linked TCR variants. TCRdb redid the processing of the public reads, applying fastp at Q25 and MiXCR, and retained in-frame beta chains. Every entry covers one CDR3 protein and lists the most common genes and DNA from its rows. TCRdb, not the authors, supplied the V and J calls. In this sample the table shows around 490,000 distinct CDR3 sequences, approximately 5.3% of which occur a single time. Around 3.5% of the sample goes to the ten largest clones. CDR1 and CDR2 were assigned from the germline V gene as SNHLY and FYNNEI. The CDR3 contains 14 residues, cysteine and phenylalanine counted. Of the read, only the CDR3 DNA is kept; its 42 bases are in frame from base 1. Relative to germline, V is missing 7 bases and J is missing 12 bases, with 11 bases of the junction outside any gene match.

The chain is encoded by TRBV2 joined to TRBJ2-1, and 11 junction bases match TRBD1. The specimen was blood, either unsorted or a sorted T cell fraction (not recorded which). The TCR sequence derives from a male donor with ankylosing spondylitis. The CDR3 region has the sequence CASTRDRGFIAQFF. The sequenced DNA: TGTGCCAGCACCCGGGACAGGGGGTTTATTGCGCAGTTCTTC. With the portions outside the CDR3 filled from the reference TRBV2 and TRBJ2-1 genes, the complete variable region becomes EPEVTQTPSHQVTQMGQEVILRCVPISNHLYFYWYRQILGQKVEFLVSFYNNEISEKSEIFDDQFSVERPDGSNFTLKIRSTKLEDSAMYFCASTRDRGFIAQFFGPGTRLTVL.